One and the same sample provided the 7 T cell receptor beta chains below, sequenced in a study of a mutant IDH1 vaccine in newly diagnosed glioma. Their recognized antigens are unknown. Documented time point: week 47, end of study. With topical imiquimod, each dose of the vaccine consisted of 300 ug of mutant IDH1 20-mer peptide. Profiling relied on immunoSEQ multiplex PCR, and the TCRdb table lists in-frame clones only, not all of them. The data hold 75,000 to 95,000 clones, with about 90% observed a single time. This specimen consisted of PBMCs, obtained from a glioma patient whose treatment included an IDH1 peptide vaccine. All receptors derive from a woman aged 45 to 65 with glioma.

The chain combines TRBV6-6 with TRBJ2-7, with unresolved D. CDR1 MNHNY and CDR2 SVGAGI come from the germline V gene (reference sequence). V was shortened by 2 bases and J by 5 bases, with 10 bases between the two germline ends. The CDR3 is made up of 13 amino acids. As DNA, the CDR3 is TGTGCCAGCAGTTACGTAACGGGTGACGAGCAGTACTTC. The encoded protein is CASSYVTGDEQYF.

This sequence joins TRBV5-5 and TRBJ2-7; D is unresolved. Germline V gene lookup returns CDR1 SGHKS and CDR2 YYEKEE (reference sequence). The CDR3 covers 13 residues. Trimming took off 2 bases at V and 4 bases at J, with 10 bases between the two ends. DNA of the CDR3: TGTGCCAGCAGCTTAGATGACGGGTACGAGCAGTACTTC. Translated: CASSLDDGYEQYF.

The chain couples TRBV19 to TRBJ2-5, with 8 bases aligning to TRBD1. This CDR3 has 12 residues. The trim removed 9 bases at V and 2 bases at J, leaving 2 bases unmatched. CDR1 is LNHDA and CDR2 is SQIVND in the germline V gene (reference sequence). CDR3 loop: CASRDRQETQYF. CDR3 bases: TGTGCCAGCCGGGACAGGCAAGAGACCCAGTACTTC.

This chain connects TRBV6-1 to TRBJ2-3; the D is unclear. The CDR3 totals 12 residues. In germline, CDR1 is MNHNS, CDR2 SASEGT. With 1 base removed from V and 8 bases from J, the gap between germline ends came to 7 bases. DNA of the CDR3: TGTGCCAGCAGTGAAGTAAGAGTTACGCAGTATTTT. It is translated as CASSEVRVTQYF.

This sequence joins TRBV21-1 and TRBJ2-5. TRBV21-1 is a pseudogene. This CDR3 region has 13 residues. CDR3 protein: CASSLSPWETQYF. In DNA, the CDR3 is TGTGCCAGCAGCCTGTCCCCCTGGGAGACCCAGTACTTC.

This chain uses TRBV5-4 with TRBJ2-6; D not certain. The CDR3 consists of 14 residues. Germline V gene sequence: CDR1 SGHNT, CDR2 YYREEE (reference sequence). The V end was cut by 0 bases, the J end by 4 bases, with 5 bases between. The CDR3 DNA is TGTGCCAGCAGCTTGGCCTACGGGGCCAACGTCCTGACTTTC. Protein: CASSLAYGANVLTF. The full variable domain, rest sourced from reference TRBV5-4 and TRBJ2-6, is ETGVTQSPTHLIKTRGQQVTLRCSSQSGHNTVSWYQQALGQGPQFIFQYYREEENGRGNFPPRFSGLQFPNYSSELNVNALELDDSALYLCASSLAYGANVLTFGAGSRLTVL.

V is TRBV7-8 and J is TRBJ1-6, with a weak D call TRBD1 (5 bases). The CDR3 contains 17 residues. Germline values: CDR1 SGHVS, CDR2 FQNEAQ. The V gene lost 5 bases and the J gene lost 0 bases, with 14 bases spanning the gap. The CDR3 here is CASSTNQGGSYNSPLHF. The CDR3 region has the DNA TGTGCCAGCAGCACCAATCAGGGTGGCTCCTATAATTCACCCCTCCACTTT. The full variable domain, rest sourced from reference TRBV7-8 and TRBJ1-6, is GAGVSQSPRYKVAKRGQDVALRCDPISGHVSLFWYQQALGQGPEFLTYFQNEAQLDKSGLPSDRFFAERPEGSVSTLKIQRTQQEDSAVYLCASSTNQGGSYNSPLHFGNGTRLTVT.